This TCR beta chain was captured by sequencing in a study of T-cell memory formation after mild COVID-19. Background on the study: TCR clustering was largely donor specific.

Overall study results and limits: Among contracting clones, CD4+ were mainly CM/EM and CD8+ enriched in EMRA. Later expanders leaned CD4+, whereas clones that contracted between day 15 and 85 were balanced CD4/CD8.

This clonotype was observed a handful of times. Its antigen is unidentified. Trimming stripped 8 bases from V and 4 bases from J, with 14 bases between. CDR3 length equals 13 residues. Sample barcodes and UMIs were carried by the TCR alpha and TCR beta cDNA libraries that 5'RACE generated with constant-segment primers. TCRdb re-derived calls from the 5' RACE reads in MiXCR, one entry per CDR3 protein. The sample holds under 200,000 distinct CDR3 sequences; around a third are singletons and the top ten take about 12%. The receptor was derived from an adult woman who had mild COVID-19 (a few samples of this study predate the infection). Cell type and time point are not known. Material for sequencing was PBMCs or a T cell subset sorted from them (not recorded which). V and J are TRBV12-3 or TRBV12-4 and TRBJ1-2; D might be TRBD1 (5 bases). The CDR3: CASGPRGFYGYTF. The CDR3 DNA reads TGTGCCAGCGGTCCCCGGGGCTTCTATGGCTACACCTTC.